The 30 T cell receptor beta chains listed next were all sequenced from one sample in a study of T cell responses to AZD1222 COVID-19 vaccine. Clones were read by immunoSEQ multiplex PCR, and TCRdb kept only the in-frame ones, dropping some. The sample contains 150,000 to 200,000 clones, approximately 90% of which appear only once. This specimen consisted of peripheral blood, obtained 28 days after the second AZD1222 dose. These receptors originate from an adult who received the AZD1222 COVID-19 vaccine.

The J gene is TRBJ2-7, the V gene TRBV11-3; D ambiguous. Per germline, CDR1 SGHNT and CDR2 YENEEA. CDR3 length: 13 residues. The V end was cut by 3 bases, the J end by 0 bases, with 6 bases between. CDR3 protein: CASSFESSYEQYF. In DNA, the CDR3 is TGTGCCAGCAGCTTCGAGAGCTCCTACGAGCAGTACTTC.

J is TRBJ1-1 and V is TRBV4-2; 7 bases agree with TRBD1. CDR1 and CDR2 from the germline V gene are LGHNA and YNFKEQ. Trimming took 0 bases from V and 10 from J; bases not matched to a gene: 5. The CDR3 runs 13 residues. The DNA of the CDR3 is TGTGCCAGCAGCCAAGATAGGGGGCGTGGAGCTTTCTTT. Encoded protein: CASSQDRGRGAFF.

The chain has TRBV5-1 and TRBJ2-5; 12 nucleotides match TRBD1. V was pared by 0 bases and J by 2 bases, with 8 bases of the junction left unmatched. Germline CDR1 reads SGHRS; CDR2 reads YFSETQ. The CDR3 spans 18 residues. As DNA, the CDR3 is TGCGCCAGCAGCTTGGTGGGACAGGGGGCGCGGGGGCAAGAGACCCAGTACTTC. Its translation is CASSLVGQGARGQETQYF.

V and J are TRBV2 and TRBJ2-7; 9 bases fit TRBD1. CDR1 SNHLY and CDR2 FYNNEI come from the germline V gene. This CDR3 spans 17 amino acids. V was pared by 6 bases and J by 2 bases, with 14 bases of the junction left unmatched. The CDR3 bases are TGTGCCAGCAGGCAGGCCGGGACAGGGCTAGTAACCTACGAGCAGTACTTC. It is translated as CASRQAGTGLVTYEQYF.

This chain links TRBV6-2 or TRBV6-3 with TRBJ2-7; no definite D call. This CDR3 region has 12 residues. CDR1 and CDR2 (germline): MNHEY, SVGEGT. Trimming cost V 6 bases and J 4 bases, with 10 bases left between them. CDR3 DNA: TGTGCCAGCAGCTCGAGCCTATACGAGCAGTACTTC. Protein sequence: CASSSSLYEQYF.

The V gene is TRBV18, the J gene TRBJ2-7; D is unclear. CDR1 KGHSH and CDR2 LQKENI come from the germline V gene. V was pared by 5 bases and J by 0 bases, with 5 bases between. The CDR3 has 12 amino acids. CDR3 sequence: CASSGSSYEQYF. The CDR3 bases are TGTGCCAGCTCAGGCAGCTCCTACGAGCAGTACTTC.

The chain is built from TRBV19 and TRBJ2-3, with 10 bases fitting TRBD1. V dropped 4 bases and J dropped 6; count of bases not matched to a gene: 10. Germline values: CDR1 LNHDA, CDR2 SQIVND (reference sequence). The CDR3 runs to 16 residues. For the CDR3, the DNA is TGTGCCAGTAGTAAAGGGACAGGGGCGAATTTTGATACGCAGTATTTT. It translates to CASSKGTGANFDTQYF.

This rearrangement joins TRBV9 to TRBJ2-3; either TRBD1 or TRBD2 may fit D (5 bases each). Germline V lookup: CDR1 SGDLS, CDR2 YYNGEE. Trimming left V 4 bases short and J 11 bases short, with 14 bases between. This CDR3 contains 12 residues. The CDR3 reads CASSYEGMGQYF. The CDR3 nucleotides read TGTGCCAGCAGCTATGAGGGGATGGGGCAGTATTTT.

The rearrangement joins TRBV14 to TRBJ2-7; no definite D call. Germline CDR1 is SGHDN and CDR2 is FVKESK. The CDR3 runs to 12 residues. The germline V and J ends were trimmed by 6 bases and 3 bases, with 9 bases remaining between them. The CDR3 bases are TGTGCCAGCAGTCCCGGTGGCTACGAGCAGTACTTC. Translation: CASSPGGYEQYF.

Ten or more counts support this clone. The V call is TRBV6-4, the J call TRBJ2-5; 13 bases agree with TRBD2. V shed 5 bases, J shed 2 bases, and the junction held 2 bases outside the gene matches. The CDR3 length is 15 residues. The germline gives CDR1 MRHNA, CDR2 SNTAGT. As DNA, the CDR3 is TGTGCCAGCAGTCAACTAGCGGGAGGGCAAGAGACCCAGTACTTC. Amino acid sequence: CASSQLAGGQETQYF.

The chain links TRBV4-1 to TRBJ2-7; 9 nucleotides align to TRBD2. The CDR3 length is 15 residues. The trim removed 3 bases at V and 6 bases at J, leaving 9 bases unmatched. The germline CDR1 and CDR2 sequences are MGHRA and YSYEKL. CDR3 nucleotides: TGCGCCAGCAGCCACCCTAGCGGGATGGTCGTCGAGCAGTACTTC. Encoded protein: CASSHPSGMVVEQYF.

The J gene is TRBJ2-2, the V gene TRBV18, with TRBD1 matching over 8 bases. This CDR3 is 15 amino acids long. Trimming removed 3 bases from V and 4 bases from J; junction bases left unmatched: 4. Germline V gene sequence: CDR1 KGHSH, CDR2 LQKENI. The CDR3 spells CASSPDRDPTGELFF. DNA for the CDR3: TGTGCCAGCTCACCGGACAGGGACCCCACCGGGGAGCTGTTTTTT.

The V call is TRBV9, the J call TRBJ1-1, with D perhaps TRBD1 (6 bases). The CDR3 is 14 residues long. The germline V and J ends were trimmed by 0 bases and 7 bases, with 13 bases remaining between them. The V gene's germline CDR1 is SGDLS and CDR2 YYNGEE. The CDR3 reads CASSVGPRDNEAFF. CDR3 in DNA: TGTGCCAGCAGCGTAGGCCCCCGGGACAATGAAGCTTTCTTT.

The V and J genes are TRBV18 and TRBJ2-2; the match to TRBD1 covers 9 bases. Trimming removed 6 bases from V and 1 base from J; junction bases left unmatched: 12. Germline loops: CDR1 KGHSH, CDR2 LQKENI. CDR3 length: 18 residues. Written as DNA, the CDR3 is TGTGCCAGCTCGCAATTCCCGGGACAGGGAATGAACACCGGGGAGCTGTTTTTT. Amino acids: CASSQFPGQGMNTGELFF.

The chain joins TRBV19 to TRBJ2-1; the D is unclear. Germline V gene lookup returns CDR1 LNHDA and CDR2 SQIVND (reference sequence). This CDR3 is 16 amino acids long. Trimming pared 0 bases from V and 5 bases from J, leaving 14 bases between. This CDR3 reads CASSIDSPYLDNEQFF. In DNA form, the CDR3 reads TGTGCCAGTAGTATAGACTCCCCATATTTAGACAATGAGCAGTTCTTC.

The CDR3 region is CASSSTASTNTGELFF. In DNA, the CDR3 is TGCGCCAGCAGCTCGACAGCTTCAACGAACACCGGGGAGCTGTTTTTT. The rearrangement uses TRBV5-1 and TRBJ2-2; D might be TRBD1 (5 bases). The CDR3 spans 16 residues. The V end was cut by 3 bases, the J end by 0 bases, with 12 bases between. In germline, CDR1 is SGHRS, CDR2 YFSETQ.

The chain combines TRBV28 with TRBJ2-3, with 11 bases lining up with TRBD2. CDR3 length: 20 amino acids. Trimming at V came to 3 bases and at J to 6 bases, leaving 20 bases not matched to a gene. Germline V gene sequence: CDR1 MDHEN, CDR2 SYDVKM. DNA of the CDR3: TGTGCCAGCAGTTTCCTGACCTCTGGACTAGCGGGCCCCTTTTCGGATACGCAGTATTTT. This sequence encodes CASSFLTSGLAGPFSDTQYF.

This rearrangement joins TRBV7-6 to TRBJ2-7, with 8 bases aligning to TRBD1. With 1 base clipped from V and 2 bases from J, the junction kept 7 bases outside the gene matches. This CDR3 has 16 amino acids. Per the germline V gene, CDR1 is SGHVS and CDR2 is FNYEAQ. CDR3 loop: CASSLGVQGGPYEQYF. CDR3 DNA: TGTGCCAGCAGCTTAGGAGTACAGGGGGGACCCTACGAGCAGTACTTC.

This chain links TRBV28 with TRBJ2-5; a weak D match, TRBD1 (6 bases). The ends were cut back, 6 bases at V and 2 bases at J, with 10 bases in the middle. Per the germline V gene, CDR1 is MDHEN and CDR2 is SYDVKM. This CDR3 contains 13 residues. The CDR3 nucleotides are TGTGCCAGCAGCAAGACAGGTCAAGAGACCCAGTACTTC. Protein sequence: CASSKTGQETQYF.

The chain uses TRBV5-6 and TRBJ2-7, with 7 bases matching TRBD2. V was pared by 2 bases and J by 3 bases, with 8 bases of the junction left unmatched. This CDR3 comprises 15 residues. From germline, CDR1 is SGHDT and CDR2 YYEEEE. The CDR3 is CASSLGPSGSYEQYF. The CDR3 DNA reads TGTGCCAGCAGCTTAGGTCCTAGCGGAAGCTACGAGCAGTACTTC.

The V and J genes are TRBV7-9 and TRBJ1-1; D is ambiguous. This CDR3 is 11 amino acids long. Trimming took 5 bases from V and 8 from J, leaving 9 bases between them. Per the germline V gene, CDR1 is SEHNR and CDR2 is FQNEAQ (reference sequence). CDR3 sequence: CASSTNLEAFF. CDR3 coding DNA: TGTGCCAGCAGCACTAATTTGGAAGCTTTCTTT.

CDR3 sequence reads: CASSRGQGMDGYTF. CDR3 bases: TGTGCCAGCAGTCGAGGACAGGGGATGGATGGCTACACCTTC. The genes are TRBV6-5 and TRBJ1-2, with 9 bases that match TRBD1. With V trimmed by 5 bases and J by 6 bases, 7 bases remained unmatched. This CDR3 has 14 amino acids. CDR1 is MNHEY and CDR2 is SVGAGI in the germline V gene.

The CDR3 DNA follows: TGTGCCAGCAGCTCTCGGACAGGACCGGGAGATACGCAGTATTTT. Translating gives CASSSRTGPGDTQYF. The chain carries TRBV7-3 and TRBJ2-3; 7 bases are a match to TRBD1. J was trimmed by 5 bases and V by 4 bases; bases with no gene match: 9. Germline V gene sequence: CDR1 SGHTA, CDR2 FQGTGA. The CDR3 sequence is 15 residues long.

The rearrangement uses TRBV28 and TRBJ1-4; possibly TRBD1 for D (5 bases). Germline CDR1 MDHEN, CDR2 SYDVKM. Trimming shortened V by 6 bases and J by 1 base, and 12 bases separated the two germline ends. CDR3 length: 15 residues. As DNA, the CDR3 is TGTGCCAGCAGCCCACTGGGGGGAACTAATGAAAAACTGTTTTTT. This gives the protein CASSPLGGTNEKLFF.

The rearrangement joins TRBV20-1 to TRBJ2-3; 8 nucleotides align to TRBD1. The ends lost 3 bases at V and 1 base at J; junction bases unmatched: 6. The V gene's germline CDR1 is DFQATT and CDR2 SNEGSKA (reference sequence). The CDR3 totals 15 residues. CDR3 sequence: CSASLLDRGTDTQYF. The CDR3 DNA sequence: TGCAGTGCTAGTCTTCTGGACAGGGGCACAGATACGCAGTATTTT.

J is TRBJ1-1 and V is TRBV6-1; 8 bases are a match to TRBD1. The CDR3 consists of 13 residues. Germline CDR1 reads MNHNS; CDR2 reads SASEGT. V lost 1 base, J lost 11 bases, and 6 bases stayed unmatched. This CDR3 is CASSEGGRGLAFF. CDR3 nucleotide sequence: TGTGCCAGCAGTGAAGGGGGCAGGGGGCTGGCTTTCTTT.

The rearrangement joins TRBV18 to TRBJ2-7, with 9 bases aligning to TRBD2. Germline lookup yields CDR1 KGHSH and CDR2 LQKENI. Losses at the gene ends were 6 bases for V and 6 bases for J; bases not matched to a gene: 12. The CDR3 length is 15 residues. This CDR3 is CASSRGTVAGVEQYF. The DNA for the CDR3 is TGTGCCAGCTCTCGCGGGACAGTAGCGGGAGTCGAGCAGTACTTC.

The sample holds a few counts of this clone. The chain carries TRBV7-9 and TRBJ1-1; perhaps TRBD1 as D (5 bases). Germline CDR1 and CDR2: SEHNR and FQNEAQ (reference sequence). Trimming cost V 5 bases and J 2 bases, with 18 bases left between them. CDR3 length: 16 residues. CDR3 sequence (DNA): TGTGCCAGCAGCCCCTTAGAGGGACGGGGAAACACTGAAGCTTTCTTT. It yields the protein CASSPLEGRGNTEAFF.

This chain uses TRBV30 with TRBJ2-7; 7 nucleotides match TRBD2. Per germline, CDR1 GTSNPN and CDR2 SVGIG (reference sequence). Trimming at V came to 1 base and at J to 1 base, leaving 1 base not matched to a gene. The length of the CDR3 is 13 residues. CDR3 sequence: CAWSGAGSYEQYF. The CDR3 DNA follows: TGTGCCTGGAGTGGAGCGGGATCCTACGAGCAGTACTTC.

The chain recombines TRBV24-1 with TRBJ2-3; D remains unclear. In germline, CDR1 is KGHDR, CDR2 SFDVKD. Trimming cost V 1 base and J 0 bases, with 7 bases left between them. The CDR3 length is 15 residues. The CDR3 loop is CATSDFYGSTDTQYF. In DNA form, the CDR3 reads TGTGCCACCAGTGATTTTTACGGGAGCACAGATACGCAGTATTTT.